The 15 T cell receptor beta chains given below trace back to one sample, sequenced in a study of cytomegalovirus exposure and HLA in healthy donors. The PCR had 60 Vbeta and 13 Jbeta primers. Assay: immunoSEQ multiplex PCR; the TCRdb copy retains only in-frame clones and omits some. The sample lists some 150,000 clones, approximately 79% occurring once. The source material was PBMCs. The receptors originated from a man in his forties or fifties in good health and CMV-seronegative.

The J gene is TRBJ2-3, the V gene TRBV2; D ambiguous. Germline CDR1 reads SNHLY; CDR2 reads FYNNEI. V shed 4 bases and J shed 0 bases, with 5 bases lying between them. The CDR3 is made up of 13 amino acids. The CDR3 protein is CASSVTSTDTQYF. Here the CDR3 DNA reads TGTGCCAGCAGTGTGACTAGCACAGATACGCAGTATTTT.

The genes are TRBV5-1 and TRBJ2-5; 7 bases line up with TRBD2. This CDR3 has 14 residues. J was trimmed by 5 bases and V by 0 bases; bases with no gene match: 4. Germline lookup yields CDR1 SGHRS and CDR2 YFSETQ. The CDR3: CASSLAWGGETQYF. The CDR3 nucleotides are TGCGCCAGCAGCTTGGCCTGGGGGGGGGAGACCCAGTACTTC.

A note on this clone: Compared with germline, one end of the junction differs, possibly owing to a read error. This chain links TRBV7-9 with TRBJ2-6; D not resolved. This CDR3 has 16 amino acids. Germline V gene lookup returns CDR1 SEHNR and CDR2 FQNEAQ (reference sequence). DNA of the CDR3: TGTTCCAGCAGCCCCATTGTCAGCTCTGGGGCCAACGTCCTGACTTTC. This encodes CSSSPIVSSGANVLTF.

This chain connects TRBV2 to TRBJ2-5; TRBD2 matches 10 bases. Germline lookup yields CDR1 SNHLY and CDR2 FYNNEI. Trimming removed 5 bases from V and 2 bases from J; junction bases left unmatched: 8. The CDR3 sequence is 16 residues long. The CDR3 DNA reads TGTGCCAGCAGTCAGCAAGGACTAGCGGCACAAGAGACCCAGTACTTC. Residues: CASSQQGLAAQETQYF.

The rearrangement uses TRBV9 and TRBJ2-5, with TRBD1 matching over 10 bases. With 3 bases clipped from V and 4 bases from J, the junction kept 12 bases outside the gene matches. The CDR3 spans 17 residues. Germline V CDR1 and CDR2: SGDLS, YYNGEE. The CDR3 DNA reads as TGTGCCAGCAGCGCCGCTGGGGGACAGGGGTTCTCAGAGACCCAGTACTTC. The encoded protein is CASSAAGGQGFSETQYF. Drawing the rest from reference TRBV9 and TRBJ2-5, the complete variable domain is DSGVTQTPKHLITATGQRVTLRCSPRSGDLSVYWYQQSLDQGLQFLIQYYNGEERAKGNILERFSAQQFPDLHSELNLSSLELGDSALYFCASSAAGGQGFSETQYFGPGTRLLVL.

The chain joins TRBV5-1 to TRBJ2-5; D is possibly TRBD2 (5 bases). The closer fit of TRBJ2-7 to the DNA end suggests the J call may be wrong. The CDR3 has 14 amino acids. Germline values: CDR1 SGHRS, CDR2 YFSETQ. The CDR3 spells CASTVSSGSYEQYF. The CDR3 DNA follows: TGCGCCAGCACGGTTTCAAGCGGATCCTACGAGCAGTACTTC.

The rearrangement uses TRBV29-1 and TRBJ1-2; 8 nucleotides match TRBD1. CDR1 is SQVTM, CDR2 ANQGSEA, per germline. J was trimmed by 7 bases and V by 2 bases; bases with no gene match: 6. The CDR3 sequence is 13 residues long. For the CDR3, the DNA is TGCAGCGTTGAACGAGCAGGGGGCGGTGGCTACACCTTC. Its protein product is CSVERAGGGGYTF.

The V call is TRBV11-2, the J call TRBJ1-1; D is perhaps TRBD1 (6 bases). The V gene lost 4 bases and the J gene lost 4 bases, with 16 bases spanning the gap. Germline-derived CDR1 and CDR2 are SGHAT and FQNNGV. This CDR3 spans 15 amino acids. CDR3 sequence (DNA): TGTGCCAGCAGCTCGGTCGCAGGGGCGAGCACTGAAGCTTTCTTT. Translated: CASSSVAGASTEAFF.

The V call is TRBV4-1, the J call TRBJ2-5, with D possibly matching TRBD1 (5 bases). The J call may be mistaken, given a closer DNA end match to TRBJ2-7. Germline V gene data show CDR1 as MGHRA and CDR2 as YSYEKL. CDR3 length: 15 residues. The DNA for the CDR3 is TGCGCCAGCAGCCTTACCTTTGACAGCTCCTACGAGCAGTACTTC. Its protein product is CASSLTFDSSYEQYF.

The CDR3 here is CASRPGQGAADTQYF. CDR3 nucleotides: TGTGCCAGCAGGCCGGGGCAGGGGGCCGCAGATACGCAGTATTTT. This sequence joins TRBV27 and TRBJ2-3, with 8 bases lining up with TRBD1. Germline assignment: CDR1 MNHEY and CDR2 SMNVEV (reference sequence). This CDR3 has 15 amino acids. The trim removed 6 bases at V and 4 bases at J, leaving 9 bases unmatched.

The chain joins TRBV7-9 to TRBJ2-7, with D possibly matching TRBD1 (5 bases). The CDR3 has 13 amino acids. In germline, CDR1 is SEHNR, CDR2 FQNEAQ (reference sequence). The V gene lost 5 bases and the J gene lost 3 bases, with 11 bases spanning the gap. This CDR3 is CASSAGSLYEQYF. The CDR3 DNA sequence: TGTGCCAGCAGCGCAGGGTCCCTCTACGAGCAGTACTTC.

The chain recombines TRBV6-5 with TRBJ2-1, with D maybe TRBD1 (6 bases). CDR3 length: 15 residues. Germline lookup yields CDR1 MNHEY and CDR2 SVGAGI. Trimming pared 1 base from V and 6 bases from J, leaving 13 bases between. CDR3 region: CASSYYQGKANEQFF. The CDR3 region has the DNA TGTGCCAGCAGTTACTACCAGGGGAAGGCCAATGAGCAGTTCTTC.

The chain is built from TRBV6-5 and TRBJ2-7, with D tentatively TRBD2 (5 bases). The CDR3 is 14 amino acids. Germline CDR1 reads MNHEY; CDR2 reads SVGAGI. The ends were cut back, 4 bases at V and 2 bases at J, with 12 bases in the middle. DNA of the CDR3: TGTGCCAGCAGTTCCCGACGGGAACCCTACGAGCAGTACTTC. Its translation is CASSSRREPYEQYF.

This chain joins TRBV5-4 and TRBJ2-7; perhaps TRBD2 as D (6 bases). The CDR3 spans 16 residues. Trimming shortened V by 4 bases and J by 5 bases, and 22 bases separated the two germline ends. Germline-derived CDR1 and CDR2 are SGHNT and YYREEE (reference sequence). The CDR3 bases are TGTGCCAGCAGCCCCGGGACTTCAAGGGATCCTAACGAGCAGTACTTC. Translated, it gives CASSPGTSRDPNEQYF.

V is TRBV16 and J is TRBJ1-5, with TRBD1 identical over 7 bases. Germline loops: CDR1 KGHSY, CDR2 FQNENV. The trim removed 3 bases at V and 4 bases at J, leaving 9 bases unmatched. The CDR3 is 16 residues long. The CDR3 sequence: CASSHSDRVPNQPQHF. CDR3 DNA sequence: TGTGCCAGCAGCCATTCCGACAGGGTCCCAAATCAGCCCCAGCATTTT.